The text below deals with one T cell receptor (beta chain). The data originate from a study of regulatory T cells in long-lasting Graves disease. Per the germline V gene, CDR1 is SGHVS and CDR2 is FQNEAQ. V lost 6 bases and J 0 bases, leaving 17 bases between the germline ends. The CDR3 contains 16 residues. Researchers made TCR beta libraries by using iRepertoire HTBI primers and running Arm-PCR on CDR3 regions. Each CDR3 protein is one row after TCRdb ran MiXCR on the multiplex PCR reads. The sample contains around 400,000 distinct CDR3 sequences, approximately 23% of which appear only once. Time point noted: persistent/refractory GD, antithyroid drugs over 5 years with positive TRAb. The TCR library was made from RNA extracted from PBMCs. Graves' disease was diagnosed by American Thyroid Association guidelines. A volume of 9 to 9.5 milliliters of peripheral blood was collected in EDTA tubes.

This sequence was found in a woman aged 40 to 50 with Graves disease. The sample here was peripheral blood mononuclear cells (PBMCs), taken when the disease was refractory, from a patient treated with antithyroid drugs. The chain links TRBV7-8 to TRBJ2-5; TRBD2 is a possible D gene (5 bases). The CDR3 region is CASRQNWVGDQETQYF. CDR3 nucleotide sequence: TGTGCCAGCAGACAAAACTGGGTGGGAGACCAAGAGACCCAGTACTTC.